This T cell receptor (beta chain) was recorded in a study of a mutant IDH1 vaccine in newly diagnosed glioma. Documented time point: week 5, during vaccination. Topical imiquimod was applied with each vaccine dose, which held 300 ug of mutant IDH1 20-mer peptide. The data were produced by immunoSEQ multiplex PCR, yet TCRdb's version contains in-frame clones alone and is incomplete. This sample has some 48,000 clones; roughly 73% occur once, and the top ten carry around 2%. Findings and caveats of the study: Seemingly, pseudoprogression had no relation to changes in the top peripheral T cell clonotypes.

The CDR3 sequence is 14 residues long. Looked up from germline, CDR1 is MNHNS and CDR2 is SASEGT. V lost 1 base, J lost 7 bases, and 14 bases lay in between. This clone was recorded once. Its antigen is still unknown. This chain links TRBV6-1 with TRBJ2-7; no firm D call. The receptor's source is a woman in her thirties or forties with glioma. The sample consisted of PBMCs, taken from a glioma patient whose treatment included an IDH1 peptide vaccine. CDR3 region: CASSEVGRVEEQYF. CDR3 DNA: TGTGCCAGCAGTGAAGTGGGCCGAGTCGAAGAGCAGTACTTC.